This TCR beta chain was recorded in a study of cytomegalovirus exposure and HLA in healthy donors. The repertoire was sequenced with immunoSEQ multiplex PCR; TCRdb's copy has only in-frame clones and lacks some. This sample has roughly 250,000 clones; nearly 90% occur once, and the top ten carry 0.35% to 0.4%. Sequenced: PBMCs. The receptor was derived from a woman younger than 35 in good health and CMV-seronegative.

The CDR3 sequence: CASSVRTGGSEKLFF. The CDR3 DNA sequence: TGTGCCAGCAGCGTTCGGACAGGGGGTAGTGAAAAACTGTTTTTT. This chain uses TRBV9 with TRBJ1-4, with 10 bases matching TRBD1. This CDR3 region has 15 residues. The V segment lost 2 bases and the J segment 7 bases; nucleotides outside the gene matches: 5. Germline lookup yields CDR1 SGDLS and CDR2 YYNGEE. Drawing the rest from reference TRBV9 and TRBJ1-4, the complete variable domain is DSGVTQTPKHLITATGQRVTLRCSPRSGDLSVYWYQQSLDQGLQFLIQYYNGEERAKGNILERFSAQQFPDLHSELNLSSLELGDSALYFCASSVRTGGSEKLFFGSGTQLSVL.